This T cell receptor (beta chain) is from a study of identical twins. Trimming removed 1 base at V and 5 bases at J, with 5 bases between. CDR1 is MGHRA, CDR2 YSYEKL, per germline. The CDR3 is 13 amino acids. This clonotype appeared many times. TCRdb re-called the 5' RACE reads through MiXCR, storing one row per CDR3 protein. The data hold about 470,000 distinct CDR3 sequences, with 20% to 25% observed a single time. The data also belong to a second study, concerning T cells expressing NK-cell markers.

The receptor's source is a young woman in good health. The sample consisted of CD4+ T cells sorted from blood. The genes are TRBV4-1 and TRBJ1-4; D not resolved. CDR3 residues: CASSQATNEKLFF. CDR3 nucleotide sequence: TGCGCCAGCAGCCAAGCCACCAATGAAAAACTGTTTTTT.